A selection of T cell receptor beta chains follows, all from one sample in a study of identifying expanded T cells in peripheral blood. The assay was immunoSEQ multiplex PCR, and TCRdb's table has in-frame clones only and misses some. The sample holds more than 95,000 clones, more than 75% seen once. Material for sequencing was blood. These receptors all stem from a person aged 18-70 years in good health. CDR3s include the opening cysteine and the closing phenylalanine or tryptophan. The order of the fields is D gene, V gene, J gene, clone size, CDR3 DNA, CDR3 protein. A D gene is named only where the DNA matches it firmly. A clone size is listed for some rows: how often the clone was seen (once, few, many), or a class if it is expanded.

>NA|TRBV27|TRBJ2-3|NA
TGTGCCAGCAGTTTGGGTTTCCGCACAGATACGCAGTATTTT
CASSLGFRTDTQYF
>TRBD1|TRBV5-6|TRBJ2-7|NA
TGTGCCAGCAGCTCCGTGGAGCGACAGGGGGCGACCTCCGCCTACGAGCAGTACTTC
CASSSVERQGATSAYEQYF
>NA|TRBV11-3|TRBJ1-1|NA
TGTGCCAGCAGCTCATCACGACAGAATGAAGCTTTCTTT
CASSSSRQNEAFF
>NA|TRBV19|TRBJ1-1|NA
TGTGCCAGTAGTGCCAGCGAGACTGAAGCTTTCTTT
CASSASETEAFF
>NA|TRBV13|TRBJ1-3|NA
TGTGCCAGCAGCTCAGAGGACAACTCATATAGGGACACCATATATTTT
CASSSEDNSYRDTIYF
>NA|TRBV10-1|TRBJ1-5|NA
TGCGCCAGCAGCGATAACAGGGAAGTCGGGGATCAGCCCCAGCATTTT
CASSDNREVGDQPQHF
>NA|TRBV7-2|TRBJ1-2|NA
TGTGCCAGCAGCTTAAACGCCTTAAACTATGGCTACACCTTC
CASSLNALNYGYTF
>NA|TRBV2|TRBJ1-1|NA
TGTGCCAGCGACGGGGAAGGGTCAGCTGAAGCTTTCTTT
CASDGEGSAEAFF
>NA|TRBV19|TRBJ2-3|NA
TGTGCCAGTAGTATGTCTGCGGGCGGCCTCACAGATACGCAGTATTTT
CASSMSAGGLTDTQYF
>NA|TRBV7-8|TRBJ2-5|few
TGTGCCAGCAGTCAATACGTCCCACGCAGAACAGCCATCCAAGAGACCCAGTACTTC
CASSQYVPRRTAIQETQYF
>TRBD1|TRBV5-4|TRBJ1-4|NA
TGTGCCAGCAGCTTGAAACAGGGGGCGATGCATGAAAAACTGTTTTTT
CASSLKQGAMHEKLFF
>NA|TRBV10-2|TRBJ2-7|few
TGCGCCAGCAGAGACAGAAAATCCACCTACGAGCAGTACTTC
CASRDRKSTYEQYF
>NA|TRBV7-9|TRBJ1-1|NA
TGTGCCAGCAGCTTACAAGGGGCTGCTGAAGCTTTCTTT
CASSLQGAAEAFF
>NA|TRBV7-9|TRBJ1-4|NA
TGTGCCAGCAGCTTAGGACTCGGAACTAATGAAAAACTGTTTTTT
CASSLGLGTNEKLFF
>NA|TRBV5-5|TRBJ1-5|NA
TGTGCCAGCAGTTCCGATCCGCGGTCCAGGGAAATCAATCAGCCCCAGCATTTT
CASSSDPRSREINQPQHF
>NA|TRBV29-1|TRBJ1-2|NA
TGCAGCGTTGAGCAGGGTTCTTATGGCTACACCTTC
CSVEQGSYGYTF
>TRBD1|TRBV29-1|TRBJ2-5|NA
TGCAGCGTGGGGACAGCGGAGACCCAGTACTTC
CSVGTAETQYF
>NA|TRBV5-5|TRBJ1-5|NA
TGTGCCAGCAGCTTGGAAGAGTTTAGCAATCAGCCCCAGCATTTT
CASSLEEFSNQPQHF
>TRBD1|TRBV29-1|TRBJ1-2|NA
TGCAGCGTTAAACGGACAGGTTGGGTAGGCTACACCTTC
CSVKRTGWVGYTF
>NA|TRBV30|TRBJ2-1|NA
TGTGCCTGGACTTGGGGTAATAACAATGAGCAGTTCTTC
CAWTWGNNNEQFF
>NA|TRBV10-2|TRBJ1-2|NA
TGCGCCAGCAGTGAAACTACAGGGAGAGGGGATGGCTACACCTTC
CASSETTGRGDGYTF
>NA|TRBV27|TRBJ2-1|NA
TGTGCCAGCAGTTTATCGCCGCGGGCAAACAATGAGCAGTTCTTC
CASSLSPRANNEQFF
>TRBD1|TRBV9|TRBJ1-6|NA
TGTGCCAGCAGCAGGACAGGGAATTCACCCCTCCACTTT
CASSRTGNSPLHF
>NA|TRBV2|TRBJ1-1|few
TGTGCCAGCAGTGAGACGGTGAGGGGAGCTTTCTTT
CASSETVRGAFF
>NA|TRBV30|TRBJ1-1|NA
TGTGCCTGGAGTGAGGTGTCTGAAGCTTTCTTT
CAWSEVSEAFF
>NA|TRBV30|TRBJ1-2|NA
TGTGCCTGGACTAAGGCCAGGAACTATGGCTACACCTTC
CAWTKARNYGYTF
>NA|TRBV30|TRBJ1-1|NA
TGTGCCTGGAGTGGGGGATTAGGGACTGAAGCTTTCTTT
CAWSGGLGTEAFF
>NA|TRBV18|TRBJ1-6|NA
TGTGCCAGCTCCGCAGGGGACTCACCCCTCCACTTT
CASSAGDSPLHF
>NA|TRBV7-3|TRBJ1-1|NA
TGTGCCAGCAGCCCCACCCCGACAGTTAAGGGAGCTTTCTTT
CASSPTPTVKGAFF
>TRBD2|TRBV5-8|TRBJ2-7|NA
TGTGCCAGCAGCCGGGGACTAGCGGGGGCCTTTGAGCAGTACTTC
CASSRGLAGAFEQYF
>NA|TRBV23-1|TRBJ1-6|NA
TGCGCCAGCAGTCAATTTCCCCAAAAGGGTTGCGGGAATTCACCCCTCCACTTT
CASSQFPQKGCGNSPLHF
>NA|TRBV18|TRBJ1-4|NA
TGTGCCAGCTCATGGCAGGCGGATGAAAAACTGTTTTTT
CASSWQADEKLFF
>NA|TRBV29-1|TRBJ2-7|once
TGCAGCGTTGAAAAGGGGCAGGGGGGGAAGCAGTACTTC
CSVEKGQGGKQYF
>TRBD1|TRBV7-3|TRBJ1-1|NA
TGTGCCAGCAGACTGGCGCAGGGGGACACTGAAGCTTTCTTT
CASRLAQGDTEAFF
>NA|TRBV5-1|TRBJ2-1|once
TGCGCCAGCAGCTTGAACAGGGATGAGCAGTTCTTC
CASSLNRDEQFF
>NA|TRBV5-1|TRBJ2-1|NA
TGCGCCAGCAGCTTGTACAATGAGCAGTTCTTC
CASSLYNEQFF
>NA|TRBV7-3|TRBJ1-1|NA
TGTGCCAGCAGCTTAACGTATGTTGGGAACACTGAAGCTTTCTTT
CASSLTYVGNTEAFF
>TRBD1|TRBV6-5|TRBJ2-5|NA
TGTGCCAGCAGGCCTCCAGGGGGCCCGAAGACCCAGTACTTC
CASRPPGGPKTQYF
>NA|TRBV6-6|TRBJ2-7|NA
TGTGCCAGCAGCCAGGGGCCCTTCTACGAGCAGTACTTC
CASSQGPFYEQYF
>TRBD2|TRBV10-1|TRBJ2-7|few
TGCGCCAGTTCTCGGGAGCGGGGACCTTGGGAGCAGTACTTC
CASSRERGPWEQYF
>NA|TRBV7-2|TRBJ2-2|NA
TGTGCCAGCAGCTTAATCCTGGGCGGGGAGCTGTTTTTT
CASSLILGGELFF
>NA|TRBV11-2|TRBJ1-1|few
TGTGCCAGCAGCTTAGGGGGCCGGGGGATGAACACTGAAGCTTTCTTT
CASSLGGRGMNTEAFF
>NA|TRBV2|TRBJ1-1|NA
TGTGCCAGCAGAGCAGACAGGCAGAAGAACACTGAAGCTTTCTTT
CASRADRQKNTEAFF
>TRBD1|TRBV7-8|TRBJ2-5|NA
TGTGCCAGCAGGCCAGGGGGCTGGGAGACCCAGTACTTC
CASRPGGWETQYF
>NA|TRBV5-8|TRBJ2-6|NA
TGTGCCAGCGCTAAAAGGTCTGGGGCCAACGTCCTGACTTTC
CASAKRSGANVLTF
>NA|TRBV6-5|TRBJ1-6|NA
TGTGCCAGCAGTTACACCGGACTAAGATCACCCCTCCACTTT
CASSYTGLRSPLHF
>NA|TRBV11-2|TRBJ1-2|NA
TGTGCCAGCAGCTTAACGAGGGAGGGTCCCTTCGGGGATGGCTACACCTTC
CASSLTREGPFGDGYTF
>NA|TRBV30|TRBJ1-3|NA
TGTGCCTGGAGTGGGGGGTCCTCTGGAAACACCATATATTTT
CAWSGGSSGNTIYF
>NA|TRBV5-4|TRBJ1-1|NA
TGTGCCAGCAGCACCCGACAAATGAACACTGAAGCTTTCTTT
CASSTRQMNTEAFF
>TRBD1|TRBV18|TRBJ2-7|NA
TGTGCCAGCTCAGGACAGGGCGGCTACGAGCAGTACTTC
CASSGQGGYEQYF
>NA|TRBV30|TRBJ2-2|NA
TGTGCCTGGAGCCTCATACAGGGCCCCGGGGAGCTGTTTTTT
CAWSLIQGPGELFF